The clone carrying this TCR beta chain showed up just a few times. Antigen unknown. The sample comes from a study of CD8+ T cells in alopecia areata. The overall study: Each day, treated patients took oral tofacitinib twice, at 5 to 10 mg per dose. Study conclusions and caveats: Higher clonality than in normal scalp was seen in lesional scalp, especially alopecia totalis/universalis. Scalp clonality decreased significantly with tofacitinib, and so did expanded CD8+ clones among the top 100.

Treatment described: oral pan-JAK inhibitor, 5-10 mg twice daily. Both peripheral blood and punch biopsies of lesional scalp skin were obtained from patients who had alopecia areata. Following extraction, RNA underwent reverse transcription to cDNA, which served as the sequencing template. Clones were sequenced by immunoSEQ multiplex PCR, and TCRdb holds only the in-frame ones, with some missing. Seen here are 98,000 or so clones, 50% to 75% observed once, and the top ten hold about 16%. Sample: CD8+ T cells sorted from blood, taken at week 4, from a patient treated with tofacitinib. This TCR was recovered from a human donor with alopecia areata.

CDR3 loop: CASSARDRGSSPLHF. CDR3 bases: TGTGCCAGCAGCGCCCGGGACAGGGGATCATCACCCCTCCACTTT. V gene TRBV5-4 combines with J gene TRBJ1-6, with 10 bases identical to TRBD1. Germline assignment: CDR1 SGHNT and CDR2 YYREEE (reference sequence). V shed 4 bases and J 10 bases; nucleotides not matched to a gene: 8. CDR3 length: 15 residues.